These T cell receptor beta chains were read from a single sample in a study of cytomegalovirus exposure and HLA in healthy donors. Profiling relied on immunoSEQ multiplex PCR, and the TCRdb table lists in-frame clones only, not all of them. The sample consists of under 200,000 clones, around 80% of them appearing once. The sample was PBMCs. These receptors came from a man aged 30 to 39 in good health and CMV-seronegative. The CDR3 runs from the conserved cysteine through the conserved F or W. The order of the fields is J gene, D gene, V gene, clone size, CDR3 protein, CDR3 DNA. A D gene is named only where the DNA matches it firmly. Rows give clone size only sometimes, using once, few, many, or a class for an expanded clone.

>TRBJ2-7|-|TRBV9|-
CASSVVPGRTYEQYF
TGTGCCAGCAGCGTAGTACCGGGTAGGACCTACGAGCAGTACTTC
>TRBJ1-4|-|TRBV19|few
CASSTDTGNQGEKLFF
TGTGCCAGTAGTACCGACACAGGGAATCAAGGTGAAAAACTGTTTTTT
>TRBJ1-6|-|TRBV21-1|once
CASSTGIDDSPLHF
TGTGCCAGCAGCACGGGGATTGACGATTCACCCCTCCACTTT
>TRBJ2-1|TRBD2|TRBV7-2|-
CASSLASGGDYNEQFF
TGTGCCAGCAGCTTAGCTAGCGGGGGGGATTACAATGAGCAGTTCTTC
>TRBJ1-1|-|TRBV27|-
CASSSYQGTEAFF
TGTGCCAGCAGTTCCTATCAGGGAACTGAAGCTTTCTTT
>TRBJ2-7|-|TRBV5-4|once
CASSLGLVVDEQYF
TGTGCCAGCAGCTTGGGACTAGTCGTCGACGAGCAGTACTTC
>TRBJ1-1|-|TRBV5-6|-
CASSLTGTTEAFF
TGTGCCAGCAGCTTGACAGGGACCACTGAAGCTTTCTTT
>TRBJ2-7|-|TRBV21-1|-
CASSIIPGQDYEQYF
TGTGCCAGCAGCATAATTCCGGGACAGGACTACGAGCAGTACTTC
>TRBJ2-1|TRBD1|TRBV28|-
CASSFGTGSSYNEQFF
TGTGCCAGCAGTTTTGGGACAGGGAGCTCCTACAATGAGCAGTTCTTC
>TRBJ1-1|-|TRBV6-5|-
CASSYSGGRKAFF
TGTGCCAGCAGTTACTCCGGGGGGCGCAAAGCTTTCTTT
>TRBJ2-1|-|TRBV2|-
CASSLGLGSSYNEQFF
TGTGCCAGCAGTCTCGGACTGGGCAGCTCCTACAATGAGCAGTTCTTC
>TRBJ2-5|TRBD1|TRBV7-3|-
CASSADRLETQYF
TGTGCCAGCAGCGCGGACAGGCTAGAGACCCAGTACTTC
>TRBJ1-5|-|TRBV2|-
CASGQGFPNQPQHF
TGTGCCAGTGGGCAGGGGTTCCCCAATCAGCCCCAGCATTTT
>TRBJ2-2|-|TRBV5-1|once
CASSFPDLTGELFF
TGCGCCAGCAGCTTCCCAGATCTCACCGGGGAGCTGTTTTTT
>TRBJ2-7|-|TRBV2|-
CASIQGSVYEQYF
TGTGCCAGCATACAGGGCAGTGTTTACGAGCAGTACTTC
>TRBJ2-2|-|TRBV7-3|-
CASSPGEVSGELFF
TGTGCCAGCAGCCCCGGTGAGGTGTCCGGGGAGCTGTTTTTT
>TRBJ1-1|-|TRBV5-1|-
CASSLRGPENTEAFF
TGCGCCAGCAGCTTGAGGGGCCCGGAAAACACTGAAGCTTTCTTT
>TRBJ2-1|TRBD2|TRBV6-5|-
CASSYKRERGEQFF
TGTGCCAGCAGTTATAAGCGGGAGAGGGGTGAGCAGTTCTTC
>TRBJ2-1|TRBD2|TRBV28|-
CASSQPGLASVYNEQFF
TGTGCCAGCAGTCAACCGGGACTAGCAAGCGTTTACAATGAGCAGTTCTTC
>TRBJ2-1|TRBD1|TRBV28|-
CASSSRDRGYNEQFF
TGTGCCAGCAGTTCCCGGGACAGGGGGTACAATGAGCAGTTCTTC
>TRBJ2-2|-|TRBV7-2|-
CASSLTTGELFF
TGTGCCAGCAGCTTAACAACCGGGGAGCTGTTTTTT
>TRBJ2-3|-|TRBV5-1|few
CASSLTEGDTQYF
TGCGCCAGCAGCTTGACAGAAGGAGATACGCAGTATTTT
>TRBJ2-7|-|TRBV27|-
CASSPSGVYYEQYF
TGTGCCAGCAGTCCTTCAGGGGTTTACTACGAGCAGTACTTC
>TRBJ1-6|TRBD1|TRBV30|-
CAWSNGTGNNSPLHF
TGTGCCTGGAGTAACGGGACAGGGAATAATTCACCCCTCCACTTT
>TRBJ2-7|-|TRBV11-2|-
CASSARDNYVEQYF
TGTGCCAGCAGCGCTAGGGACAACTACGTCGAGCAGTACTTC
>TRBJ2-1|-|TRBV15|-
CATSPPGNEQFF
TGTGCCACCAGTCCTCCGGGGAATGAGCAGTTCTTC
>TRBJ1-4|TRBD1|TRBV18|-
CASSPQIQGISEKLFF
TGTGCCAGCTCACCCCAAATACAGGGGATCAGTGAAAAACTGTTTTTT
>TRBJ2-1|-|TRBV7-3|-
CASSLLGRVNEQFF
TGTGCCAGCAGCTTATTGGGCAGGGTCAATGAGCAGTTCTTC
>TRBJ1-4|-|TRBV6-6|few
CASSYSAGERKLFF
TGTGCCAGCAGTTACTCGGCAGGGGAGAGAAAACTGTTTTTT
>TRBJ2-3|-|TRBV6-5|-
CASSYTGRHTQYF
TGTGCCAGCAGTTACACAGGGCGGCATACGCAGTATTTT
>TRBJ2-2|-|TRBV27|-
CASSLPTGELFF
TGTGCCAGCAGTCTCCCCACCGGGGAGCTGTTTTTT
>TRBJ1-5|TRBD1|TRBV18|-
CASSTGGLQPQHF
TGTGCCAGCTCAACAGGGGGCCTGCAGCCCCAGCATTTT
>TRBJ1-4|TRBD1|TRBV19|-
CASSIPALTGEGNKKLFF
TGTGCCAGTAGTATCCCTGCACTGACAGGGGAAGGTAACAAAAAACTGTTTTTT
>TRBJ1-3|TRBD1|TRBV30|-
CAWSVKGTGGNTIYF
TGTGCCTGGAGTGTCAAAGGGACAGGTGGAAACACCATATATTTT
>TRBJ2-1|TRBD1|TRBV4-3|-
CASSQSTGDTVSSYNEQFF
TGCGCCAGCAGCCAATCGACAGGGGACACGGTGAGCTCCTACAATGAGCAGTTCTTC
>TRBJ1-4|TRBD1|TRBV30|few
CAWSPGGNEKLFF
TGTGCCTGGAGTCCAGGGGGCAATGAAAAACTGTTTTTT
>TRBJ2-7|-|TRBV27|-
CASSSFRPLSEQYF
TGTGCCAGCAGTTCTTTCCGCCCATTATCCGAGCAGTACTTC
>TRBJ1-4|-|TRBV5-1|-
CASSLQGQVEKLFF
TGCGCCAGCAGCTTGCAGGGGCAGGTTGAAAAACTGTTTTTT
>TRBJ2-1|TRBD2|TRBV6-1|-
CATRGREGYNEQFF
TGTGCCACCCGAGGGCGGGAGGGTTACAATGAGCAGTTCTTC
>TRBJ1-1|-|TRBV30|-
CAWRRAGGNTEAFF
TGTGCCTGGAGGAGGGCCGGAGGGAACACTGAAGCTTTCTTT
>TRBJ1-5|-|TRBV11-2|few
CASSLQGNQPQHF
TGTGCCAGCAGCCTACAGGGAAATCAGCCCCAGCATTTT
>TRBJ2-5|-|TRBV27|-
CASSLGGSQETQYF
TGTGCCAGCAGTTTAGGTGGGAGCCAAGAGACCCAGTACTTC
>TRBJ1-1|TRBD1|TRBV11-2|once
CASSPGDRVNTEAFF
TGTGCCAGCAGCCCGGGGGACAGGGTAAACACTGAAGCTTTCTTT
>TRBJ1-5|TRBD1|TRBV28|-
CASSSDRVLNQPQHF
TGTGCCAGCAGTTCGGACAGGGTCCTCAATCAGCCCCAGCATTTT
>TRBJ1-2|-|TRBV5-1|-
CASSLRSVEEVYTF
TGCGCCAGCAGCTTGAGGTCCGTCGAGGAGGTCTACACCTTC
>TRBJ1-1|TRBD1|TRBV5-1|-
CASSLGTGLDTEAFF
TGCGCCAGCAGCCTGGGGACAGGGCTGGACACTGAAGCTTTCTTT
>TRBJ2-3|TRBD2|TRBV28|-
CASSLPSGGTDTQYF
TGTGCCAGCAGTTTACCTAGCGGGGGCACAGATACGCAGTATTTT
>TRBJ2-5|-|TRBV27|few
CASSLNLAPQETQYF
TGTGCCAGCAGTTTAAATTTGGCCCCCCAAGAGACCCAGTACTTC
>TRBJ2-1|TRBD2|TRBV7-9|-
CASSTGTSEFPIWDEQFF
TGTGCCAGCAGCACCGGGACTAGCGAATTCCCTATCTGGGATGAGCAGTTCTTC
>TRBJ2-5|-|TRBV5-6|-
CASSLSRDMNQETQYF
TGTGCCAGCAGCCTATCCCGGGACATGAACCAAGAGACCCAGTACTTC
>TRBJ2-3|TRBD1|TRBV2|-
CASNRDRGTDTQYF
TGTGCCAGCAACCGGGACAGGGGTACAGATACGCAGTATTTT
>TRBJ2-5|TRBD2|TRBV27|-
CASSLLAGGQETQYF
TGTGCCAGCAGTTTGTTAGCGGGAGGCCAAGAGACCCAGTACTTC
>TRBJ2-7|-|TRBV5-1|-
CASSLVRGGDYEQYF
TGCGCCAGCAGCTTGGTGAGGGGGGGGGACTACGAGCAGTACTTC
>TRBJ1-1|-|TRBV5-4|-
CASSLEYGGTEAFF
TGTGCCAGCAGCTTGGAATACGGGGGCACTGAAGCTTTCTTT
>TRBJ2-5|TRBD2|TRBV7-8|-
CASSLELAGGQETQYF
TGTGCCAGCAGCTTAGAACTAGCGGGAGGGCAAGAGACCCAGTACTTC
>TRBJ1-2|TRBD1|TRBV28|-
CASRTGSGYGYTF
TGTGCCAGCAGGACAGGGTCTGGTTACGGCTACACCTTC
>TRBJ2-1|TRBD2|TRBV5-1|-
CASSLPGLAYNEQFF
TGCGCCAGCAGCCTCCCGGGACTAGCCTACAATGAGCAGTTCTTC
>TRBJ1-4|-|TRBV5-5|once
CASSPRRYRAAEDEKLFF
TGTGCCAGCAGCCCCCGGAGGTATAGGGCAGCCGAGGATGAAAAACTGTTTTTT
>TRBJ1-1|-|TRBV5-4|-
CASSLTDSTEAFF
TGTGCCAGCAGCTTAACCGACAGCACTGAAGCTTTCTTT
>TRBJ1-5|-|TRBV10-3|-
CAISAGGGSNQPQHF
TGTGCCATCAGCGCCGGTGGAGGGAGCAATCAGCCCCAGCATTTT